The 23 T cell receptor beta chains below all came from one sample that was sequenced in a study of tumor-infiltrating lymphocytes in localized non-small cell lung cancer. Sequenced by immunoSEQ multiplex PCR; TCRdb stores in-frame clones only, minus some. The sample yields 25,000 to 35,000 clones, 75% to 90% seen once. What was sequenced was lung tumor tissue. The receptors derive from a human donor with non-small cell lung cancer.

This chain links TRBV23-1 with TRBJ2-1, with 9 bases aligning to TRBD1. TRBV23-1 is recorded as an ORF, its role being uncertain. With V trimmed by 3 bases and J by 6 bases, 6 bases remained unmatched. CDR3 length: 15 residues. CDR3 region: CASSHGNRGPNEQFF. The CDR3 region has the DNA TGCGCCAGCAGTCATGGCAACAGGGGGCCCAATGAGCAGTTCTTC.

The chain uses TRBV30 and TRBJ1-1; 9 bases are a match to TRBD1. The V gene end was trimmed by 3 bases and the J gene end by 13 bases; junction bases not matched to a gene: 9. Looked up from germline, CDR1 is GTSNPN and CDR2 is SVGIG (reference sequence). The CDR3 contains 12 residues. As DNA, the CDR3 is TGTGCCTGGAGAACAGGGGGCCCGCCTATTTTCTTT. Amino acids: CAWRTGGPPIFF.

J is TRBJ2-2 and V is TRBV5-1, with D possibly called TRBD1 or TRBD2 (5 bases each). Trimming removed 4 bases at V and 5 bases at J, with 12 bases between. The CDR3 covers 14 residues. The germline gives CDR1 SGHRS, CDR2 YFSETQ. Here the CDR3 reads CASSRDQVTGELFF. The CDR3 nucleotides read TGCGCCAGCAGCCGGGACCAGGTAACCGGGGAGCTGTTTTTT.

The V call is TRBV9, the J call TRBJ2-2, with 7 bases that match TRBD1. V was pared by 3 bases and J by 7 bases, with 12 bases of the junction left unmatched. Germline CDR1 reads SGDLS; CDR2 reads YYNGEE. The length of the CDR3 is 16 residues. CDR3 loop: CASSEGTGVTGGELFF. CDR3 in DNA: TGTGCCAGCAGCGAAGGTACAGGGGTTACGGGCGGGGAGCTGTTTTTT.

Written as DNA, the CDR3 is TGTGCCAGCAGTTACTCCCCAGCGGGAGGAAATCAGCCCCAGCATTTT. Protein sequence: CASSYSPAGGNQPQHF. The chain links TRBV6-6 to TRBJ1-5, with D unclear. The CDR3 covers 16 residues. Trimming shortened V by 0 bases and J by 4 bases, and 13 bases separated the two germline ends. Germline V gives CDR1 MNHNY, CDR2 SVGAGI (reference sequence).

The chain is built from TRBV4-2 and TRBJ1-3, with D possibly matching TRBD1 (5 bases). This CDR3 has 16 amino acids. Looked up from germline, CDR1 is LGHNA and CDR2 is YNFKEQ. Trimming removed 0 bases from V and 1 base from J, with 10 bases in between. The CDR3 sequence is CASSQDRGISGNTIYF. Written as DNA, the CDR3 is TGTGCCAGCAGCCAAGATAGGGGAATTTCTGGAAACACCATATATTTT.

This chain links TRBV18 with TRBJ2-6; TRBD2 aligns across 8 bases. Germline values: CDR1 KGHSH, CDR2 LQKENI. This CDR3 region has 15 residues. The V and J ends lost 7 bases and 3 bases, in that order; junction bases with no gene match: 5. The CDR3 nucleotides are TGTGCCAGCTTTCCGGGGGGGCTTGGGGCCAACGTCCTGACTTTC. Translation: CASFPGGLGANVLTF.

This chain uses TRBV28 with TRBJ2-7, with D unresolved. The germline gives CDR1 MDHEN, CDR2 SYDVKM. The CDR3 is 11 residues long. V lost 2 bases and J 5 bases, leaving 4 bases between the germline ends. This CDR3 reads CASSLGDEQYF. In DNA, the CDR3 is TGTGCCAGCAGTTTAGGGGACGAGCAGTACTTC.

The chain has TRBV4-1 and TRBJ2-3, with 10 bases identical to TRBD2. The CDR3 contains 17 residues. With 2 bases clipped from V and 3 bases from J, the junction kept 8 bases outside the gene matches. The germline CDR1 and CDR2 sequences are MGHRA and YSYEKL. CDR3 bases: TGCGCCAGCAGCCAAAATGCACTAGCGGGGTTGACAGATACGCAGTATTTT. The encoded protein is CASSQNALAGLTDTQYF.

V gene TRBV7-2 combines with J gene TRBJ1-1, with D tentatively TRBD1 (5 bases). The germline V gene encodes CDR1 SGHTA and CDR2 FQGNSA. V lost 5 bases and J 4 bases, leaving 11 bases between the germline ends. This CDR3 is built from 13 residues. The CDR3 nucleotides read TGTGCCAGCAGCACCAGACAGAGCACTGAAGCTTTCTTT. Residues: CASSTRQSTEAFF. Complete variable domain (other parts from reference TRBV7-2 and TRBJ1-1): GAGVSQSPSNKVTEKGKDVELRCDPISGHTALYWYRQSLGQGLEFLIYFQGNSAPDKSGLPSDRFSAERTGGSVSTLTIQRTQQEDSAVYLCASSTRQSTEAFFGQGTRLTVV.

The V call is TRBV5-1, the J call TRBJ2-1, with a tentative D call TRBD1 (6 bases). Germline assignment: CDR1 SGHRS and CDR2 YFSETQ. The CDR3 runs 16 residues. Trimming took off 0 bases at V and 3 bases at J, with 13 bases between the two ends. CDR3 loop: CASSLGRDTHYNEQFF. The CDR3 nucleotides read TGCGCCAGCAGCTTGGGCCGGGACACCCACTACAATGAGCAGTTCTTC.

The CDR3 protein is CASSLLQGNEQFF. Written as DNA, the CDR3 is TGTGCCAGCAGCTTACTACAGGGCAATGAGCAGTTCTTC. The chain carries TRBV7-2 and TRBJ2-1; tentative D call: TRBD1 (6 bases). Germline CDR1 and CDR2: SGHTA and FQGNSA. V was clipped by 2 bases and J by 6 bases, with 8 bases between them. The CDR3 is 13 residues long.

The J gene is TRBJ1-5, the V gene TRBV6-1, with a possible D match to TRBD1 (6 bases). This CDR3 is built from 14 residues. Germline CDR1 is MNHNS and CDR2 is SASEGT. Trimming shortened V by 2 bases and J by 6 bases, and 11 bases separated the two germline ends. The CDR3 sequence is CASSELGGSQPQHF. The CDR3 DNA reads TGTGCCAGCAGTGAACTAGGGGGGAGTCAGCCCCAGCATTTT.

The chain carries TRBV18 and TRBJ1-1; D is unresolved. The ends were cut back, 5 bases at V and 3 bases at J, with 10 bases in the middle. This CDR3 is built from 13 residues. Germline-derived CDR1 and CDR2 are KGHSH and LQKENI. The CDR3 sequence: CASSSNRHTEAFF. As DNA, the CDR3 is TGTGCCAGCTCATCGAACAGACACACTGAAGCTTTCTTT.

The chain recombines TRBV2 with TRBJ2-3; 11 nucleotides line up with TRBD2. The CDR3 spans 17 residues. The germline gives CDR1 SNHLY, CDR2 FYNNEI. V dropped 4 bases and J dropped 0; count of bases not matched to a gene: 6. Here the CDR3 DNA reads TGTGCCAGCAGTGTGTCTAGCGGGGGGCATAGCACAGATACGCAGTATTTT. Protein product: CASSVSSGGHSTDTQYF.

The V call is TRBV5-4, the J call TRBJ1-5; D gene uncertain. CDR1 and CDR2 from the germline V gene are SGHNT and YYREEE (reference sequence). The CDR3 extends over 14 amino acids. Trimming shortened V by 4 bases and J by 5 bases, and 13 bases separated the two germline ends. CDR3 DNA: TGTGCCAGCAGCACGGGAAGACAAGATCAGCCCCAGCATTTT. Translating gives CASSTGRQDQPQHF.

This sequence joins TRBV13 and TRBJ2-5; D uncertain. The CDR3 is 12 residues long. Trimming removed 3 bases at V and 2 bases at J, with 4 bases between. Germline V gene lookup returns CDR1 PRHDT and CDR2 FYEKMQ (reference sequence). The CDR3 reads CASSLEQETQYF. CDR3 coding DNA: TGTGCCAGCAGCTTGGAGCAAGAGACCCAGTACTTC.

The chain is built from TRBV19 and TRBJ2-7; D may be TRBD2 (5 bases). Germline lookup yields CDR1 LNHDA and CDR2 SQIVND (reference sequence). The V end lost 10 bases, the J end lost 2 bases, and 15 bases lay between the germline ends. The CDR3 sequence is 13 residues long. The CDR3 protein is CATQRTGTYEQYF. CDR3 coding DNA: TGTGCCACCCAGCGGACGGGAACCTACGAGCAGTACTTC.

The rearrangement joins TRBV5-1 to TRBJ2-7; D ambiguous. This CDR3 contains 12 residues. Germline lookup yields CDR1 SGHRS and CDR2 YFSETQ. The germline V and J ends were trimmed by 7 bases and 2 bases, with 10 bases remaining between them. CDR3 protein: CASGEEAYEQYF. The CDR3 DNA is TGCGCCAGCGGCGAGGAAGCCTACGAGCAGTACTTC.

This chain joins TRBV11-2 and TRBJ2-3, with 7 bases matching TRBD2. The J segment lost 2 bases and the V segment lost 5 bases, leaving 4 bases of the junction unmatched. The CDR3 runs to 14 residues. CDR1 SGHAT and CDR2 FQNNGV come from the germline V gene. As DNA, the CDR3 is TGTGCCAGCAGCACGACTAGCTCCACAGATACGCAGTATTTT. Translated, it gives CASSTTSSTDTQYF.

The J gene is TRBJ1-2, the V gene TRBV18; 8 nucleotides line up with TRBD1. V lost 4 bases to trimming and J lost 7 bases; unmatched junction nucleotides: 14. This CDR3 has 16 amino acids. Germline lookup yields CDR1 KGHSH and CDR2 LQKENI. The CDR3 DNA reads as TGTGCCAGCTCACAAGCGACAGGGGACGGGTACGGTGGCTACACCTTC. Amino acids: CASSQATGDGYGGYTF. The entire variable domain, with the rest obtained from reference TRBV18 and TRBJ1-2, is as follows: NAGVMQNPRHLVRRRGQEARLRCSPMKGHSHVYWYRQLPEEGLKFMVYLQKENIIDESGMPKERFSAEFPKEGPSILRIQQVVRGDSAAYFCASSQATGDGYGGYTFGSGTRLTVV.

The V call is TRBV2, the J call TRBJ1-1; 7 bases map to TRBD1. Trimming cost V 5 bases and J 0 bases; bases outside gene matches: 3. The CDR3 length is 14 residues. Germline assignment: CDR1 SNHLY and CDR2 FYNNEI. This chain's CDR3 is CASSLGQMNTEAFF. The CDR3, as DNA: TGTGCCAGCAGTCTGGGACAGATGAACACTGAAGCTTTCTTT. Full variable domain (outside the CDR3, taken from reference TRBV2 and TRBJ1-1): EPEVTQTPSHQVTQMGQEVILRCVPISNHLYFYWYRQILGQKVEFLVSFYNNEISEKSEIFDDQFSVERPDGSNFTLKIRSTKLEDSAMYFCASSLGQMNTEAFFGQGTRLTVV.

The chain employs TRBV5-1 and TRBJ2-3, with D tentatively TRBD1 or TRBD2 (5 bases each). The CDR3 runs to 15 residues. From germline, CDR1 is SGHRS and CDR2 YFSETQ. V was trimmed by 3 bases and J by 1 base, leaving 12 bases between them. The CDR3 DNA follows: TGCGCCAGCAGCTGGACGGGGACGCGCACAGATACGCAGTATTTT. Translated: CASSWTGTRTDTQYF.